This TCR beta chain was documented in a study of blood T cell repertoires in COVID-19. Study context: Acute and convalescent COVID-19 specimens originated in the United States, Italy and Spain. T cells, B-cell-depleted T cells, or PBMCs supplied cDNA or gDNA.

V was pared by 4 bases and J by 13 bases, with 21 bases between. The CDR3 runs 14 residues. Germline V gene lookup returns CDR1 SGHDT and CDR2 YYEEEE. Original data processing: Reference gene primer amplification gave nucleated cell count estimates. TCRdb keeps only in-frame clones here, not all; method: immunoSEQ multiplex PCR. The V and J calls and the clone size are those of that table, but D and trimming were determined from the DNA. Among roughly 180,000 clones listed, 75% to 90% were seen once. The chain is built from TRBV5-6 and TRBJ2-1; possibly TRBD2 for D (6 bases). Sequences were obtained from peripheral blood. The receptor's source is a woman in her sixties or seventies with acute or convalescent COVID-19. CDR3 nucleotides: TGTGCCAGCAGCACCCCGGGTGGGGGGACCCCTCAGTTCTTC. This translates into CASSTPGGGTPQFF.